The following is a T cell receptor beta chain sequence with its context. Only in-frame clones appear in the TCRdb table, and some are missing; sequencing was by immunoSEQ multiplex PCR. The sample consists of around 450,000 clones, about 76% of them appearing once. Only Caucasian adults living in Nashville, Tennessee made up the donor group. This specimen belongs to a study of shared clonotypes between healthy human individuals. V gave up 5 bases and J gave up 7 bases; unmatched junction bases: 9. Germline-derived CDR1 and CDR2 are SNHLY and FYNNEI. The CDR3 length is 14 residues. This sequence joins TRBV2 and TRBJ2-7, with TRBD2 matching over 9 bases. This TCR was recovered from a woman between 35 and 50 years old in good health. Some clones in this sample may be carry-over from other donors' samples. The sample comprised PBMCs. The CDR3 coding sequence is TGTGCCAGCAGTCGGGCTAGCGGGATACGAGAGCAGTACTTC. Residues: CASSRASGIREQYF.